The 9 T cell receptor beta chains below come from one sample, sequenced in a study of molecular identifiers for immune sequencing clone quantification. TCRdb passed the PCR reads through MiXCR, listing each CDR3 protein once. The data contain hundreds of thousands of distinct CDR3 sequences, about 25% of them singletons. Sequenced material: naive CD8+ T cells from blood, with Jurkat cell RNA spiked in. The sample's subset: FACS-sorted CD8+CD4-CCR7+CD45RA+ naive T cells. Source of these receptors: a human donor in good health. Some libraries in this study had Jurkat cell RNA spiked in.

With regard to this clonotype: The junction and the germline gene differ at one end; a read error may be behind it. This sequence joins TRBV9 and TRBJ2-5; D uncertain. Germline V gene lookup returns CDR1 SGDLS and CDR2 YYNGEE. This CDR3 is 14 amino acids long. The CDR3: CASSVVPGQEPQYF. In DNA form, the CDR3 reads TGTGCCAGCAGCGTAGTCCCAGGCCAAGAGCCCCAGTACTTC.

This clonotype has just a few counts. The chain links TRBV5-4 to TRBJ2-1; TRBD1 agrees at 10 bases. The germline V gene has CDR1 SGHNT and CDR2 YYREEE (reference sequence). The CDR3 has 16 amino acids. The V and J ends lost 6 bases and 7 bases, in that order; junction bases with no gene match: 13. In DNA form, the CDR3 reads TGTGCCAGCATCTCGGACAGGGGGATATCCAGGAATGAGCAGTTCTTC. Amino acid sequence: CASISDRGISRNEQFF.

This clonotype showed up many times. The chain has TRBV20-1 and TRBJ1-1; the D is unclear. This CDR3 has 10 residues. V was pared by 7 bases and J by 6 bases, with 9 bases between. In germline, CDR1 is DFQATT, CDR2 SNEGSKA (reference sequence). In nucleotides, the CDR3 is TGCAGTGTCCTGAGGGCTGAAGCTTTCTTT. It is translated as CSVLRAEAFF.

This clonotype was found many times. The rearrangement links TRBV12-3 or TRBV12-4 to TRBJ1-5; unclear D gene. The length of the CDR3 is 12 residues. Trimming stripped 6 bases from V and 7 bases from J, with 10 bases between. CDR3 DNA: TGTGCCAGCAGCTGGCTGCCCCAGCCCCAGCATTTT. Translated, it gives CASSWLPQPQHF.

This CDR3 is CASSISGQNYEQYF. The DNA of the CDR3 is TGTGCCAGTAGTATTTCGGGTCAGAACTACGAGCAGTACTTC. J is TRBJ2-7 and V is TRBV19; D remains unclear. The CDR3 has 14 amino acids. From germline, CDR1 is LNHDA and CDR2 SQIVND (reference sequence). V lost 3 bases and J 3 bases, leaving 12 bases between the germline ends.

The rearrangement links TRBV18 to TRBJ2-7; D not resolved. The CDR3 totals 15 residues. Deletions cut 0 bases from V and 0 bases from J, with 9 bases between. CDR1 KGHSH and CDR2 LQKENI come from the germline V gene. The CDR3 DNA is TGTGCCAGCTCACCACCGTTTCAGAGCTCCTACGAGCAGTACTTC. Amino acid sequence: CASSPPFQSSYEQYF. Together with reference TRBV18 and TRBJ2-7, the CDR3 gives the full variable domain: NAGVMQNPRHLVRRRGQEARLRCSPMKGHSHVYWYRQLPEEGLKFMVYLQKENIIDESGMPKERFSAEFPKEGPSILRIQQVVRGDSAAYFCASSPPFQSSYEQYFGPGTRLTVT.

The V call is TRBV4-3, the J call TRBJ2-7; TRBD2 agrees at 7 bases. In germline, CDR1 is LGHNA, CDR2 YSLEER. V was pared by 0 bases and J by 0 bases, with 5 bases of the junction left unmatched. There are 16 residues in the CDR3. In DNA form, the CDR3 reads TGCGCCAGCAGCCAAGATCCAGCGGGGAGCTCCTACGAGCAGTACTTC. Translation: CASSQDPAGSSYEQYF.

Many counts were recorded for this clonotype. The V and J genes are TRBV29-1 and TRBJ2-5; 8 bases line up with TRBD1. The germline gives CDR1 SQVTM, CDR2 ANQGSEA. The V gene end was trimmed by 3 bases and the J gene end by 1 base; junction bases not matched to a gene: 7. The CDR3 runs to 15 residues. The CDR3 region has the DNA TGCAGCGTTGACCCTGGACAGGGATTCCAAGAGACCCAGTACTTC. It specifies CSVDPGQGFQETQYF.

This clonotype was detected only a few times. This chain connects TRBV7-6 to TRBJ2-1; TRBD1 matches at 7 bases. CDR3 length: 15 residues. V lost 1 base, J lost 4 bases, and 4 bases stayed unmatched. Looked up from germline, CDR1 is SGHVS and CDR2 is FNYEAQ. As DNA, the CDR3 is TGTGCCAGCAGCTTAGAACAGGGGAAATACAATGAGCAGTTCTTC. It yields the protein CASSLEQGKYNEQFF. Using reference TRBV7-6 and TRBJ2-1 for the parts outside the CDR3, the full variable domain is GAGVSQSPRYKVTKRGQDVALRCDPISGHVSLYWYRQALGQGPEFLTYFNYEAQQDKSGLPNDRFSAERPEGSISTLTIQRTEQRDSAMYRCASSLEQGKYNEQFFGPGTRLTVL.